Sequencing of this TCR beta chain was carried out in a study of beta chain features in type 1 diabetes. Study-wide results and caveats: Among patients with Type 1 diabetes, TCRB CDR3s were moderately but significantly shorter in every one of the four CD4+ subsets.

Concerning this clone itself: Its target is not known.

Isolated RNA was reverse transcribed in full, so expressed TCRB transcripts were sequenced. Sequencing used immunoSEQ multiplex PCR; TCRdb keeps in-frame clones, though not all of them. The data hold about 340,000 clones, with 7% to 10% observed a single time. Trimming pared 4 bases from V and 0 bases from J, leaving 19 bases between. In germline, CDR1 is SNHLY, CDR2 FYNNEI. The CDR3 length is 18 residues. CD4+ naive, central memory, regulatory and stem cell-like memory cells were sorted via CD45RO/CCR7/CD25/CD127/CD95/CD27. The sequencing input was central memory CD4+ T cells from blood. The chain combines TRBV2 with TRBJ2-1; tentative D call: TRBD1 (5 bases). The clonotype originates from a man younger than 45 with type 1 diabetes. The CDR3 bases are TGTGCCAGCAGTGGAAGGACCCGTATACAGGACTCCTACAATGAGCAGTTCTTC. This codes for CASSGRTRIQDSYNEQFF.